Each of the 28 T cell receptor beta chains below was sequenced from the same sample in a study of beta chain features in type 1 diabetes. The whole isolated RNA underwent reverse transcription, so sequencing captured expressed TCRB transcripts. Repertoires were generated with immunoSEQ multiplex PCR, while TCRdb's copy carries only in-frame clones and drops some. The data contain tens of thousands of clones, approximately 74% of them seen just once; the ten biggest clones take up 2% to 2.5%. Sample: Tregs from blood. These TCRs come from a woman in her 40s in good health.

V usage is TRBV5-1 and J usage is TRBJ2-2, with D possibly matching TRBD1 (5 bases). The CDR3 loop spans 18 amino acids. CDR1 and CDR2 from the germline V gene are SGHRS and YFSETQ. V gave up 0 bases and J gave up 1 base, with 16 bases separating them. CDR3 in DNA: TGCGCCAGCAGCTTGGTTCGGTTGTCCGACAGGAACACCGGGGAGCTGTTTTTT. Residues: CASSLVRLSDRNTGELFF.

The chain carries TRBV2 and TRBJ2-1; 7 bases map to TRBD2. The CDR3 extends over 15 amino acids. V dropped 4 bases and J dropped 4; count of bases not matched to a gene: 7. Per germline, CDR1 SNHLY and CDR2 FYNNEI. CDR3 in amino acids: CASSVSPGGYNEQFF. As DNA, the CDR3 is TGTGCCAGCAGTGTTTCCCCCGGGGGGTACAATGAGCAGTTCTTC. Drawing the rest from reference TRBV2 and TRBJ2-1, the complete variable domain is EPEVTQTPSHQVTQMGQEVILRCVPISNHLYFYWYRQILGQKVEFLVSFYNNEISEKSEIFDDQFSVERPDGSNFTLKIRSTKLEDSAMYFCASSVSPGGYNEQFFGPGTRLTVL.

CDR3 DNA sequence: TGTGCCAGTAGTATACGGGGTGACTATGGCTACACCTTC. Amino acid sequence: CASSIRGDYGYTF. The chain is built from TRBV19 and TRBJ1-2; unclear D gene. V lost 2 bases, J lost 3 bases, and 7 bases lay in between. From germline, CDR1 is LNHDA and CDR2 SQIVND (reference sequence). The CDR3 totals 13 residues.

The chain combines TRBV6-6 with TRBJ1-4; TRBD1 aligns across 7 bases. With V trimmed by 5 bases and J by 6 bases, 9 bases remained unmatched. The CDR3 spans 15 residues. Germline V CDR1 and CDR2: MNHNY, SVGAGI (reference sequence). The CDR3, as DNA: TGTGCCAGCAGTACTTACAGGGGTTCGGATGAAAAACTGTTTTTT. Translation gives CASSTYRGSDEKLFF.

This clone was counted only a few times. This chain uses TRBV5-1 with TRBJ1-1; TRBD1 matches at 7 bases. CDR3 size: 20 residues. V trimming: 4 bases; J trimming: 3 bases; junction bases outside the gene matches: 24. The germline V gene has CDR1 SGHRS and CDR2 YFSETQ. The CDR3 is CASSQNVPGQFSLRDTEAFF. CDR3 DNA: TGCGCCAGCAGCCAAAACGTCCCGGGACAGTTTTCCCTTCGAGACACTGAAGCTTTCTTT. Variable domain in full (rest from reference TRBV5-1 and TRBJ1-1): KAGVTQTPRYLIKTRGQQVTLSCSPISGHRSVSWYQQTPGQGLQFLFEYFSETQRNKGNFPGRFSGRQFSNSRSEMNVSTLELGDSALYLCASSQNVPGQFSLRDTEAFFGQGTRLTVV.

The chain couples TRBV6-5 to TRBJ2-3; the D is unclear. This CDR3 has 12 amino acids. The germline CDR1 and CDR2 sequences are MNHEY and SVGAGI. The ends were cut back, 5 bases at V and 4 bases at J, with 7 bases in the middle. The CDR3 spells CASSAYADTQYF. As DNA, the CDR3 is TGTGCCAGCAGTGCGTATGCAGATACGCAGTATTTT.

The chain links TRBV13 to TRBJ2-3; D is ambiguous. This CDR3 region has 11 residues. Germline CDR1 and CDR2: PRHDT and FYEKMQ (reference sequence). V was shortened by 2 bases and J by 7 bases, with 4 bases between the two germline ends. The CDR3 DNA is TGTGCCAGCAGCTTATCCTATACGCAGTATTTT. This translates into CASSLSYTQYF.

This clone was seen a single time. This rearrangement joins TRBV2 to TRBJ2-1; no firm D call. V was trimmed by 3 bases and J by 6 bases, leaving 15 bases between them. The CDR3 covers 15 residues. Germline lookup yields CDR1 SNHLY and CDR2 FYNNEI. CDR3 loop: CASSESVRLSNEQFF. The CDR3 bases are TGTGCCAGCAGTGAGAGCGTGCGGCTATCCAATGAGCAGTTCTTC.

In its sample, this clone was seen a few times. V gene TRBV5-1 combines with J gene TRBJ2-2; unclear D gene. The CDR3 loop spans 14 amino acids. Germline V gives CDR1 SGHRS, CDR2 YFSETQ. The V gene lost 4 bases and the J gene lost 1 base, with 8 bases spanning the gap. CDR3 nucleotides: TGCGCCAGCAGCCCGAGACAGAACACCGGGGAGCTGTTTTTT. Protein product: CASSPRQNTGELFF.

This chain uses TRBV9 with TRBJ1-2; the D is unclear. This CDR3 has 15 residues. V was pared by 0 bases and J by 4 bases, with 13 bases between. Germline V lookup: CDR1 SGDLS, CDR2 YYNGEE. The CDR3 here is CASSVDLGGLYGYTF. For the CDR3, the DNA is TGTGCCAGCAGCGTAGACCTGGGAGGACTCTATGGCTACACCTTC.

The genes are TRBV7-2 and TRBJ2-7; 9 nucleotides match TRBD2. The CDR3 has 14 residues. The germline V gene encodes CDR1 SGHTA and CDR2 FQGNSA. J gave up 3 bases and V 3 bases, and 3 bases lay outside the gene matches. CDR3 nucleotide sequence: TGTGCCAGCAGCTTCCTAGCGGGGCTCTACGAGCAGTACTTC. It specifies CASSFLAGLYEQYF.

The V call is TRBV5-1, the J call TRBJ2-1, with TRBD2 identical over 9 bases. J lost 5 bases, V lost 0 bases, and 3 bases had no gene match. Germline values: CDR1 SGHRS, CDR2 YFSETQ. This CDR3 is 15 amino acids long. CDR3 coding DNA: TGCGCCAGCAGCTTGGGGCGGGGGGGCGACAATGAGCAGTTCTTC. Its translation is CASSLGRGGDNEQFF.

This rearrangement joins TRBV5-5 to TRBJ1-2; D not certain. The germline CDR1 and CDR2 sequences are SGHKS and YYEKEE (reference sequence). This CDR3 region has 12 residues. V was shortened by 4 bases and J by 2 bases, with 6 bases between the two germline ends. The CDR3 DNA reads TGTGCCAGCAGCCGGGAGAACTATGGCTACACCTTC. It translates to CASSRENYGYTF.

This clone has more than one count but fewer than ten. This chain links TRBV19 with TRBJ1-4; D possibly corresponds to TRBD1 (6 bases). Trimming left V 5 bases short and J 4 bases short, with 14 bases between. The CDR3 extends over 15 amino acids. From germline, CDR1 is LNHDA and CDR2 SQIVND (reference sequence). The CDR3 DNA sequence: TGTGCCAGTAGTGCCGACAGGATCCTTAATGAAAAACTGTTTTTT. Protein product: CASSADRILNEKLFF.

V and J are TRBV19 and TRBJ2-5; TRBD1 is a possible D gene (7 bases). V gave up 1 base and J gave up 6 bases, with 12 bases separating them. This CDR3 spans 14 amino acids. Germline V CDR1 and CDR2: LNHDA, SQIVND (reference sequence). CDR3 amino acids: CASSIAAGGQTQYF. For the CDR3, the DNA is TGTGCCAGTAGTATAGCCGCAGGGGGGCAGACCCAGTACTTC.

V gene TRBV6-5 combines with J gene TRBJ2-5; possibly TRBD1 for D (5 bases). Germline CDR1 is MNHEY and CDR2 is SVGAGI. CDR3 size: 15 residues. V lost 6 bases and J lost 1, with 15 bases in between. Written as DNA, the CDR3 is TGTGCCAGCAGCCCCCTTTTGACAGTCCAAGAGACCCAGTACTTC. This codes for CASSPLLTVQETQYF.

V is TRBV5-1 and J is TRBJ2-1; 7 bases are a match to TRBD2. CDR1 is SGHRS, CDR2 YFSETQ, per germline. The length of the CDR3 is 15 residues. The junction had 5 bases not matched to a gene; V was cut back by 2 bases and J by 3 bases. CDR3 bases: TGCGCCAGCAGCTTAGCGGGGACCAACTACAATGAGCAGTTCTTC. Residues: CASSLAGTNYNEQFF.

In DNA, the CDR3 is TGTGCCAGCAGCCGAAGGGGCTGGGATGAGCAGTTCTTC. Its translation is CASSRRGWDEQFF. This rearrangement joins TRBV7-8 to TRBJ2-1; tentative D call: TRBD1 (5 bases). This CDR3 region has 13 residues. Germline CDR1 is SGHVS and CDR2 is FQNEAQ. The V and J ends lost 5 bases and 8 bases respectively, with 13 bases between them. Filled out from reference TRBV7-8 and TRBJ2-1, the complete variable domain reads GAGVSQSPRYKVAKRGQDVALRCDPISGHVSLFWYQQALGQGPEFLTYFQNEAQLDKSGLPSDRFFAERPEGSVSTLKIQRTQQEDSAVYLCASSRRGWDEQFFGPGTRLTVL.

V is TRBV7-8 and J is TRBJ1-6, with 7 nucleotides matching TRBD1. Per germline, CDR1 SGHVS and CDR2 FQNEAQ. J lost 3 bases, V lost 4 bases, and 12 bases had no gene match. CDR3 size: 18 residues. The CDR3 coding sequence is TGTGCCAGCAGCTCAACAGGGGCCTTACGAAACTATAATTCACCCCTCCACTTT. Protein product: CASSSTGALRNYNSPLHF.

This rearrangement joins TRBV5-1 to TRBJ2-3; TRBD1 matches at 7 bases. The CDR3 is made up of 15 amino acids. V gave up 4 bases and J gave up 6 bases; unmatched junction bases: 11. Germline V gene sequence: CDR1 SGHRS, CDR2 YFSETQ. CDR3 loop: CASSETGPRGDTQYF. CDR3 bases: TGCGCCAGCAGCGAGACCGGGCCCAGGGGGGATACGCAGTATTTT. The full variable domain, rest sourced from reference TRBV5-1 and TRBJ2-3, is KAGVTQTPRYLIKTRGQQVTLSCSPISGHRSVSWYQQTPGQGLQFLFEYFSETQRNKGNFPGRFSGRQFSNSRSEMNVSTLELGDSALYLCASSETGPRGDTQYFGPGTRLTVL.

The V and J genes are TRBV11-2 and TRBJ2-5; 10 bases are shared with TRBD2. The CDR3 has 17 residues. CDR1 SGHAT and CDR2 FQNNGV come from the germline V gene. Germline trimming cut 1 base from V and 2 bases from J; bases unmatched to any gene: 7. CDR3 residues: CASSLGARTSGQETQYF. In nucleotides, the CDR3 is TGTGCCAGCAGCTTAGGCGCCAGGACTAGCGGACAAGAGACCCAGTACTTC. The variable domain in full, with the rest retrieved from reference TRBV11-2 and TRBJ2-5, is EAGVAQSPRYKIIEKRQSVAFWCNPISGHATLYWYQQILGQGPKLLIQFQNNGVVDDSQLPKDRFSAERLKGVDSTLKIQPAKLEDSAVYLCASSLGARTSGQETQYFGPGTRLLVL.

CDR3 bases: TGTGCCAGCAGCTCACAGGGGGCAAACGAAAAACTGTTTTTT. This encodes CASSSQGANEKLFF. The chain carries TRBV7-9 and TRBJ1-4; 9 bases agree with TRBD1. The CDR3 runs to 14 residues. Germline loops: CDR1 SEHNR, CDR2 FQNEAQ (reference sequence). J was trimmed by 8 bases and V by 4 bases; bases with no gene match: 5. Full variable domain (remainder filled in from reference TRBV7-9 and TRBJ1-4): DTGVSQNPRHKITKRGQNVTFRCDPISEHNRLYWYRQTLGQGPEFLTYFQNEAQLEKSRLLSDRFSAERPKGSFSTLEIQRTEQGDSAMYLCASSSQGANEKLFFGSGTQLSVL.

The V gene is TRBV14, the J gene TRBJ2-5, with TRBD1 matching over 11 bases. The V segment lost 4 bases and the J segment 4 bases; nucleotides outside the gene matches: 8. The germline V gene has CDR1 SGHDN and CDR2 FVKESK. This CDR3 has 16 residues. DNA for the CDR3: TGTGCCAGCAGCCCCCTAGGGACAGGGGGGTCAGAGACCCAGTACTTC. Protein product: CASSPLGTGGSETQYF.

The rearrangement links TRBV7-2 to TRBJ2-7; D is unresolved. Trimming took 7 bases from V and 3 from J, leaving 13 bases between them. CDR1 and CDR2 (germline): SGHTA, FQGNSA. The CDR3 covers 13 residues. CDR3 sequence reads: CASNLDNLYEQYF. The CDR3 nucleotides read TGTGCCAGCAATTTAGATAACCTCTACGAGCAGTACTTC.

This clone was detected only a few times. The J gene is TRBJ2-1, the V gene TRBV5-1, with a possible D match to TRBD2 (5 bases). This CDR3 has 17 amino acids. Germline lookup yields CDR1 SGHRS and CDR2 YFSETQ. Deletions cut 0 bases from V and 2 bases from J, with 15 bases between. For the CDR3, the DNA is TGCGCCAGCAGCTTGGCCGGGGTAGCCTTTCCCTACAATGAGCAGTTCTTC. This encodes CASSLAGVAFPYNEQFF.

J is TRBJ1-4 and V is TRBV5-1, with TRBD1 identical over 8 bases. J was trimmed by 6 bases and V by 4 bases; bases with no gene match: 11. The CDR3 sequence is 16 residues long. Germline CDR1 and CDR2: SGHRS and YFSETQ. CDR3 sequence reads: CASSPGSDRVHEKLFF. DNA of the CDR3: TGCGCCAGCAGCCCCGGGTCGGACAGGGTTCATGAAAAACTGTTTTTT. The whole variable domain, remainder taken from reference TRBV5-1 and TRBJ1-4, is KAGVTQTPRYLIKTRGQQVTLSCSPISGHRSVSWYQQTPGQGLQFLFEYFSETQRNKGNFPGRFSGRQFSNSRSEMNVSTLELGDSALYLCASSPGSDRVHEKLFFGSGTQLSVL.

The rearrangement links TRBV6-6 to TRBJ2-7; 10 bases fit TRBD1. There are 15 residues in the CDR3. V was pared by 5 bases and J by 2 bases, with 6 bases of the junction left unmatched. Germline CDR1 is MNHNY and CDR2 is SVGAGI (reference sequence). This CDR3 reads CASSNPGTGAYEQYF. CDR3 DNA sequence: TGTGCCAGCAGTAACCCCGGGACAGGGGCCTACGAGCAGTACTTC.

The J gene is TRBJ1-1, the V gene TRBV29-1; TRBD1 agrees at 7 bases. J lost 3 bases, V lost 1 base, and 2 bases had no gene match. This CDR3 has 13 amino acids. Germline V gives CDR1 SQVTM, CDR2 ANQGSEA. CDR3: CSVEVQGDTEAFF. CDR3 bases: TGCAGCGTTGAAGTCCAGGGGGACACTGAAGCTTTCTTT.